Sequencing of this T cell receptor beta chain was carried out in a study of blood T cell repertoires in COVID-19. The wider study: COVID-19 samples collected from the United States, Italy and Spain covered acute and convalescent phases.

Under the authors' procedure: It was from reference gene primer amplification that nucleated cell counts were estimated. Repertoires were generated with immunoSEQ multiplex PCR, while TCRdb's copy carries only in-frame clones and drops some. V, J and clone size reflect that table, while D and trimming were determined from the DNA. The sample records fewer than 150,000 clones, roughly 90% being singletons. Germline V CDR1 and CDR2: LNHDA, SQIVND (reference sequence). The V and J ends lost 5 bases and 4 bases, in that order; junction bases with no gene match: 14. The CDR3 has 17 amino acids. Sequencing used peripheral blood. The chain recombines TRBV19 with TRBJ1-5; 7 nucleotides agree with TRBD1. This TCR was sampled from a man in his fifties or sixties with active or convalescent COVID-19. The chain's CDR3 is CASSAITGTAINQPQHF. The CDR3 bases are TGTGCCAGTAGTGCCATTACCGGGACAGCTATTAATCAGCCCCAGCATTTT.